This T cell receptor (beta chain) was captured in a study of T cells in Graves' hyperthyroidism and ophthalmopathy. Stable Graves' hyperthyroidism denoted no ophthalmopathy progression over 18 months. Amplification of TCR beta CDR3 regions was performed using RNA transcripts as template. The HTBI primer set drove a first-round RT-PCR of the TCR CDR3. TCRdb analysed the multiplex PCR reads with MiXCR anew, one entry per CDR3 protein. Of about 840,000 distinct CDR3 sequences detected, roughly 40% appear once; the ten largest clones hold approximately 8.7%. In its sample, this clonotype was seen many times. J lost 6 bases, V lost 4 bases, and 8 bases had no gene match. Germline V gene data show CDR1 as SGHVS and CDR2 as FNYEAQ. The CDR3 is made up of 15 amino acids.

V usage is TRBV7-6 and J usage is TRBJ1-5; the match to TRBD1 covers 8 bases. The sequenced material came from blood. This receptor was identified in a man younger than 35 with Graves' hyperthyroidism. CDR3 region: CASSSGGGFPQPQHF. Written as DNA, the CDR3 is TGTGCCAGCAGCTCAGGGGGCGGCTTCCCTCAGCCCCAGCATTTT.